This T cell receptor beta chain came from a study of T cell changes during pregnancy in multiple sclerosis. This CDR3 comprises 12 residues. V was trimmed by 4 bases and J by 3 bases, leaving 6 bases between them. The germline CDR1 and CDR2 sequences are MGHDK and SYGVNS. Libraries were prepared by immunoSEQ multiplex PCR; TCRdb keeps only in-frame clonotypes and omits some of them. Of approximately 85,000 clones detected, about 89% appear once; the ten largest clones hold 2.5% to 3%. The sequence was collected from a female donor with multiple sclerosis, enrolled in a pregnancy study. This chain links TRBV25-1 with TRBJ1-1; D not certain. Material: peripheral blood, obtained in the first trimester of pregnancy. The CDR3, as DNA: TGTGCCAGCAGTGTTTCGTACACTGAAGCTTTCTTT. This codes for CASSVSYTEAFF.